The present TCR beta chain was sequenced within a study of T cell repertoires in cytomegalovirus infection. The wider study: Shared public TCR beta signatures pointed to both CMV infection and a matching HLA type.

One entry per CDR3 protein, called by TCRdb with MiXCR from the reads. This table holds some 280,000 distinct CDR3 sequences, approximately 13% found once. The CDR3 spans 13 residues. Trimming removed 7 bases at V and 6 bases at J, with 15 bases between. CDR1 is MNHNY, CDR2 SVGAGI, per germline (reference sequence). The chain employs TRBV6-6 and TRBJ1-1; D is ambiguous. The TCR sequence derives from a human donor in good health (CMV status not recorded). Some clones in this sample may be carry-over from other donors' samples. The specimen sequenced was PBMCs. CDR3 region: CASKGFGNSEAFF. CDR3 sequence (DNA): TGTGCCAGCAAGGGATTTGGAAACTCTGAAGCTTTCTTT.